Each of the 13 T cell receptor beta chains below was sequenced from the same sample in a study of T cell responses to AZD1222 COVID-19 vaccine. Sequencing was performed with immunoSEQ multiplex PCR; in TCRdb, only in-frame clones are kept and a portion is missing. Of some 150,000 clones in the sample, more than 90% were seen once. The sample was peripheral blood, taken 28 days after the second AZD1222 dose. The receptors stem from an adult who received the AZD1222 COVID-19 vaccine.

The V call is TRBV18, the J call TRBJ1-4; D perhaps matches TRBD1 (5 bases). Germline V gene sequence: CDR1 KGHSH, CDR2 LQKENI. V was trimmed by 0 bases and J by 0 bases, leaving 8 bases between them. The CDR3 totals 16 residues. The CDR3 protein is CASSPPDSATNEKLFF. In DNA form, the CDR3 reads TGTGCCAGCTCACCACCCGACAGCGCAACTAATGAAAAACTGTTTTTT.

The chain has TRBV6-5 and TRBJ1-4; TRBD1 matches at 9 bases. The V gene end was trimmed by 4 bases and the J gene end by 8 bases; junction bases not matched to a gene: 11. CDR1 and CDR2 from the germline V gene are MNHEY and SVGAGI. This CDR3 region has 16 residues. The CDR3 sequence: CASSFETGGAGEKLFF. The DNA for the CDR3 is TGTGCCAGCAGTTTCGAGACAGGGGGGGCCGGGGAAAAACTGTTTTTT.

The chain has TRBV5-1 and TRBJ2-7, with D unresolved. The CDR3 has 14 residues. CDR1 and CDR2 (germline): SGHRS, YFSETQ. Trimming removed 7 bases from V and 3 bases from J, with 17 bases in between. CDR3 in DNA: TGCGCCAGCCGGGCCATCACAACGATCTACGAGCAGTACTTC. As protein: CASRAITTIYEQYF.

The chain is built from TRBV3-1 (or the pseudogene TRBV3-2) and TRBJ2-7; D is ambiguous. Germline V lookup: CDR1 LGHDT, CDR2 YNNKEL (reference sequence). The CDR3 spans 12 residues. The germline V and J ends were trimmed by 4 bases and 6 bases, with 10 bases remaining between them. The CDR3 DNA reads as TGTGCCAGCAGCCTCGCTGGGGTCGAGCAGTACTTC. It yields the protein CASSLAGVEQYF.

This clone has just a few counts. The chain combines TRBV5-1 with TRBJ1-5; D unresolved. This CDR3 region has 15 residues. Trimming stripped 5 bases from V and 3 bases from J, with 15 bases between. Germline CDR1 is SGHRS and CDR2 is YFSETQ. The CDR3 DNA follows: TGCGCCAGCAGATTAGGAGATCTTCCCAATCAGCCCCAGCATTTT. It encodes CASRLGDLPNQPQHF.

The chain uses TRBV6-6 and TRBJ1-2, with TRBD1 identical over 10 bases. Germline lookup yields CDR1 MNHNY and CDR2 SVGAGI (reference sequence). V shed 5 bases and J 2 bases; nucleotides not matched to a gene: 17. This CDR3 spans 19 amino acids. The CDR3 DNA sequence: TGTGCCAGCAGTCCATTCCCGACAGGGGGCGAAGTTTTAAACTATGGCTACACCTTC. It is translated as CASSPFPTGGEVLNYGYTF.

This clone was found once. The CDR3 DNA follows: TGTGCCAGCAACAGGGAGTATGAAAAACTGTTTTTT. Protein sequence: CASNREYEKLFF. This chain joins TRBV2 and TRBJ1-4; TRBD1 might be the D (6 bases). V was shortened by 7 bases and J by 6 bases, with 9 bases between the two germline ends. The CDR3 length is 12 residues. The germline V gene has CDR1 SNHLY and CDR2 FYNNEI.

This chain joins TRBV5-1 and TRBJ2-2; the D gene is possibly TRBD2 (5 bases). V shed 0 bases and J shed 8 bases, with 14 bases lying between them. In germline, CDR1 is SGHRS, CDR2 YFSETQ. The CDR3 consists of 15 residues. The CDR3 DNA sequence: TGCGCCAGCAGCTTGGAACCGGGAATGGCGGGGGAGCTGTTTTTT. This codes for CASSLEPGMAGELFF.

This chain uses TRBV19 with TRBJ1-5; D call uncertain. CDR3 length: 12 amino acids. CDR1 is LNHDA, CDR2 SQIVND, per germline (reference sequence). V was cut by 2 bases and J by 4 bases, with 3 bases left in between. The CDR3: CASSIRNQPQHF. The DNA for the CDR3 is TGTGCCAGTAGTATAAGGAATCAGCCCCAGCATTTT. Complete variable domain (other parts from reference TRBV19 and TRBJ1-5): DGGITQSPKYLFRKEGQNVTLSCEQNLNHDAMYWYRQDPGQGLRLIYYSQIVNDFQKGDIAEGYSVSREKKESFPLTVTSAQKNPTAFYLCASSIRNQPQHFGDGTRLSIL.

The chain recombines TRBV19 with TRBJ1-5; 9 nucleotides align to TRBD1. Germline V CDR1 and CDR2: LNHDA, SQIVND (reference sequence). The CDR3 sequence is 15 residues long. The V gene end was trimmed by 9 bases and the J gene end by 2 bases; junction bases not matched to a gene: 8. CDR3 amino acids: CARYPGQGGNQPQHF. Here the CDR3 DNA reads TGTGCCAGATATCCGGGACAGGGTGGCAATCAGCCCCAGCATTTT.

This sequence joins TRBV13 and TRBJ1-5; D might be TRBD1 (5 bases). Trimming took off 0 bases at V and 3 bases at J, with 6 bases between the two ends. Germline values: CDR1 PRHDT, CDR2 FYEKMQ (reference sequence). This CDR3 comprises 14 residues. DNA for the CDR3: TGTGCCAGCAGCTTAGGGGGACCCAATCAGCCCCAGCATTTT. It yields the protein CASSLGGPNQPQHF.

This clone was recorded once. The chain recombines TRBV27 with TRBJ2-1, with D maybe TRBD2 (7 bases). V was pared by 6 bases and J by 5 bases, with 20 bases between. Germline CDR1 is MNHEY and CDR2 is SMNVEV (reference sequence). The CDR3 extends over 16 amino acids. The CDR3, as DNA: TGTGCCAGCAGCCCTGGGGGCGGGGGACCAGACAATGAGCAGTTCTTC. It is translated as CASSPGGGGPDNEQFF.

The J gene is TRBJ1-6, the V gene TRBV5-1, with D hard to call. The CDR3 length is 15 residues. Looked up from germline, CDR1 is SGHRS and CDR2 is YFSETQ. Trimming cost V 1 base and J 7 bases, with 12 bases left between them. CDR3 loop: CASSLLTDQNSPLHF. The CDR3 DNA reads TGCGCCAGCAGCTTGCTTACCGATCAAAATTCACCCCTCCACTTT.